The subject of this entry is one T cell receptor (beta chain). The antigen this receptor binds is unknown. No per-base quality is available; no much larger clone lies one base away. TCRbeta CDR3 regions were amplified from genomic DNA by means of the immunoSEQ Assay, a bias-controlled multiplex PCR. As for the original processing: The number of nucleated cells in each sample was estimated from the amplification of reference gene primers within the assay. To quantify the absolute abundance of each unique TCRbeta CDR3 rearrangement, sequence reads were collapsed and filtered. For each sample, productive Simpson clonality was calculated as the square root of Simpson's diversity index over productive rearrangements. The immuneACCESS repertoire file appears here via TCRdb, limited to in-frame rearrangements. These files lack a portion of the clones; in checked studies, under half of the deficit traces to unresolved V genes, and the cause of the others is not known. For V, J and clone size, that table is used; D and trimming come from the DNA. The sample records 80,000 to 100,000 clones, approximately 79% of which are singletons. The leading ten clones occupy about 3.9% of the sample.

The data originate from a study of blood T cell repertoires in COVID-19 (dated by TCRdb to 2020 to 2021). Turning to the overall study: The collaborator samples originated in the United States, Italy and Spain and spanned the acute and convalescent phases of COVID-19. The material from the prospective study consisted of cDNA or gDNA derived from T cells, B-cell-depleted T cells, or PBMCs. The dataset comprised deeply sampled blood TCRbeta repertoires from subjects exposed to, actively infected with, or recovered from COVID-19. The repertoires were made available in a free public database intended to serve as a resource for research on the immune response to SARS-CoV-2. Samples were obtained from the ongoing ImmuneRACE study (first 160 participants) and from some 1,200 subjects provided by 6 global collaborators. A de-identified subject ID, COVID-19 status, age in years and sex were almost always included in the sample metadata. Where available, HLA class I and class II types were obtained from metadata supplied by the sample provider rather than from assay-based typing.

Sequences WSHSY (CDR1) and SAAADI (CDR2) are obtained from the germline V gene. V lost 6 bases and J lost 3 bases, and the count of bases not matched to a germline gene is 4. Counted from cysteine to phenylalanine, this CDR3 has 14 amino acids. Of all the DNA, just the CDR3 is kept, 42 bases in frame from base 1. Results the study describes overall, beyond this receptor: The quantity of clinical and demographic metadata differed by source and by participant and was supplied without curation.

In Seattle, one collaborating source enrolled patients while the infection was active and tracked those patients longitudinally over the course of disease. Each collaborating institution followed its own protocols to collect whole blood in K2EDTA tubes. For TCRbeta analysis, collaborator samples were shipped as frozen whole blood, as isolated PBMCs, or as DNA extracted from either sample type. This clonotype originated in a man between 65 and 85 years old with COVID-19, enrolled during active disease. The sample taken for sequencing was peripheral blood. The rearranged segments are TRBV10-2 and TRBJ2-1; TRBD2 lines up with 8 middle nucleotides. The CDR3 region has the sequence CASRFSGDYNEQFF. The DNA sequence is TGCGCCAGCAGATTTAGCGGGGACTACAATGAGCAGTTCTTC.